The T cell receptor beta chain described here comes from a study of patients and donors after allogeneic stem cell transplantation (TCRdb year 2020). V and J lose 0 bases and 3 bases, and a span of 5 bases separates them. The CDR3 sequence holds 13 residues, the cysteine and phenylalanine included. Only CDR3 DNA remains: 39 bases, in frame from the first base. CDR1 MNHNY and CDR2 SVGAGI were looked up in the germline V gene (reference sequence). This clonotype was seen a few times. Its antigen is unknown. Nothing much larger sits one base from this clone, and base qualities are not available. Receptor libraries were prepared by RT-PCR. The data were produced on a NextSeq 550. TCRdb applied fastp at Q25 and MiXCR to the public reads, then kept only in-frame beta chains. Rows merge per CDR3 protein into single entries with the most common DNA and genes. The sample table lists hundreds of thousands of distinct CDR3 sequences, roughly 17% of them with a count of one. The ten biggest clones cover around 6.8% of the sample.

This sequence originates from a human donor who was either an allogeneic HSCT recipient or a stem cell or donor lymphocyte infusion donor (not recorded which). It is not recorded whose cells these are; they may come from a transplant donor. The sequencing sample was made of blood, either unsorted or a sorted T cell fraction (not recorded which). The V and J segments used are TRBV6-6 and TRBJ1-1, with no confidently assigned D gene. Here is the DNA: TGTGCCAGCAGTTACTCTTGGTACACTGAAGCTTTCTTT. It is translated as CASSYSWYTEAFF.